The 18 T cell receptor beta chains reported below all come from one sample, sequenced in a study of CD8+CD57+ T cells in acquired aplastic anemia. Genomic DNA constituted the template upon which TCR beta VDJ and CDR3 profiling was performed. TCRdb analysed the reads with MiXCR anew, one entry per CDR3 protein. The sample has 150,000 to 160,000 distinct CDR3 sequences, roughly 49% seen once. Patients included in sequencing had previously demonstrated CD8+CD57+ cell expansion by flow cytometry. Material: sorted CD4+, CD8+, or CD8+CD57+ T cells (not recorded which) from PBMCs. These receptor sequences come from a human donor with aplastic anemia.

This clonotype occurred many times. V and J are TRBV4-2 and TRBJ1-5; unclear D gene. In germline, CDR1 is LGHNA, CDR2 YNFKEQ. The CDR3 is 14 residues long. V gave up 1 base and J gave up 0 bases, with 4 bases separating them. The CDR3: CASSQGRSNQPQHF. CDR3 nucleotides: TGTGCCAGCAGCCAAGGACGTAGCAATCAGCCCCAGCATTTT.

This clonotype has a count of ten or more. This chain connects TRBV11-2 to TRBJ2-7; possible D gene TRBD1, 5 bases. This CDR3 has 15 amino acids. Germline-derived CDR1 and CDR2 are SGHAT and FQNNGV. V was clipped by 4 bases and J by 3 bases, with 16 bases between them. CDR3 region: CASSSDTSRHYEQYF. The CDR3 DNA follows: TGTGCCAGCAGCTCGGACACAAGCCGTCACTACGAGCAGTACTTC.

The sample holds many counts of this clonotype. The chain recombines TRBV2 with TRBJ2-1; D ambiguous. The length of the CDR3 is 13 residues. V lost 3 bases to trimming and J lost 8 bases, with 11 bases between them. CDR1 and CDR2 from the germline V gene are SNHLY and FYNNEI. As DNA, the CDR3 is TGTGCCAGCAGTGACCAGGTCTGGGATGAGCAGTTCTTC. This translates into CASSDQVWDEQFF.

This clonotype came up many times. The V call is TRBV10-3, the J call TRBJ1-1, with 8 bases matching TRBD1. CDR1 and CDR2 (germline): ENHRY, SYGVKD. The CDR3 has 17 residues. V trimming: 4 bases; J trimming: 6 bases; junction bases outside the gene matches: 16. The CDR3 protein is CAISGVGQGASNSEAFF. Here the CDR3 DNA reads TGTGCCATCAGTGGGGTGGGGCAGGGGGCATCTAACTCTGAAGCTTTCTTT.

This chain's CDR3 is CSVDVGGGGSGYGYTF. The CDR3 nucleotides read TGCAGCGTTGATGTAGGGGGCGGCGGCTCAGGCTATGGCTACACCTTC. The rearrangement links TRBV29-1 to TRBJ1-2; 7 bases line up with TRBD1. Per the germline V gene, CDR1 is SQVTM and CDR2 is ANQGSEA. V lost 3 bases, J lost 4 bases, and 14 bases stayed unmatched. The CDR3 loop spans 16 amino acids.

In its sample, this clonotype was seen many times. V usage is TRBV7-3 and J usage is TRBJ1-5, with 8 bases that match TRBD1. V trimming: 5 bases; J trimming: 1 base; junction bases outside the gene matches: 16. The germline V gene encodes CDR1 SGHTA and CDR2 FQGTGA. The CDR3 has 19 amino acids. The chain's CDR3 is CASSLRQGSPQMSNQPQHF. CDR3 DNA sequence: TGTGCCAGCAGCCTAAGACAGGGGTCCCCCCAGATGAGCAATCAGCCCCAGCATTTT.

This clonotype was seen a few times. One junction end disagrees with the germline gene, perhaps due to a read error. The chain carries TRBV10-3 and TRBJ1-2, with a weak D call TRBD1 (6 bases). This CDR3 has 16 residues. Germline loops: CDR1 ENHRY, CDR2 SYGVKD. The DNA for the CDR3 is TGTGCCAGCAGTTTAAAGGTATCTACAGGGTCGGGCGGCTACACCTTC. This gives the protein CASSLKVSTGSGGYTF.

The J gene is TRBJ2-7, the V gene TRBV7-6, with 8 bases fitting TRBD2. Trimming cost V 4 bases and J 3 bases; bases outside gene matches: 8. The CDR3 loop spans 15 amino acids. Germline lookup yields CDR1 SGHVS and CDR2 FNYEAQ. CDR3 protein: CASSSELAERYEQYF. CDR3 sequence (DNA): TGTGCCAGCAGCTCCGAACTAGCGGAGCGCTACGAGCAGTACTTC.

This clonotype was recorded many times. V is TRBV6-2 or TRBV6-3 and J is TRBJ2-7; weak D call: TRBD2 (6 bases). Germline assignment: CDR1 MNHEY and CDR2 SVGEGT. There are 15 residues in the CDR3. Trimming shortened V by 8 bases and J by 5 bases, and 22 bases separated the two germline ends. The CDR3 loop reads CASRGEKVTYDEQYF. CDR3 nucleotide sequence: TGTGCCAGCCGCGGGGAGAAGGTGACCTACGACGAGCAGTACTTC.

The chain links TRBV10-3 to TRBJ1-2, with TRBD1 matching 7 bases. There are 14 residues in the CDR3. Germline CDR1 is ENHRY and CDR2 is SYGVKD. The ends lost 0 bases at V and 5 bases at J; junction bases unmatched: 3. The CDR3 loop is CAISESGTVYGYTF. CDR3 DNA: TGTGCCATCAGTGAGTCGGGGACAGTGTATGGCTACACCTTC.

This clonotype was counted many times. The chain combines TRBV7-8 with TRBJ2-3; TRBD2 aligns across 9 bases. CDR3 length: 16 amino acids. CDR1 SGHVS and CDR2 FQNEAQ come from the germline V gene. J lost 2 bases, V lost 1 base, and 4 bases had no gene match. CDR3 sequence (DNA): TGTGCCAGCAGCTTAGGGCTAGCGGGGATCACAGATACGCAGTATTTT. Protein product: CASSLGLAGITDTQYF.

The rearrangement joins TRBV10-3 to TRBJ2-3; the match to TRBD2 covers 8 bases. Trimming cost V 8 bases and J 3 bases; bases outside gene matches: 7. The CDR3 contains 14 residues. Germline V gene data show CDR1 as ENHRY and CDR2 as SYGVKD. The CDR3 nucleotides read TGTGCCATCGGTTGGGTAGCGGGGACAGATACGCAGTATTTT. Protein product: CAIGWVAGTDTQYF.

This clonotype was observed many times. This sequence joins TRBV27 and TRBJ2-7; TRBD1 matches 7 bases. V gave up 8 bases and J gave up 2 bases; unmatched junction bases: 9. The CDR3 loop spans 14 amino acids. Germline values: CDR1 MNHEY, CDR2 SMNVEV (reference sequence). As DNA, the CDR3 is TGTGCCAGCTCCTACCGACAGGGCACCTACGAGCAGTACTTC. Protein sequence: CASSYRQGTYEQYF.

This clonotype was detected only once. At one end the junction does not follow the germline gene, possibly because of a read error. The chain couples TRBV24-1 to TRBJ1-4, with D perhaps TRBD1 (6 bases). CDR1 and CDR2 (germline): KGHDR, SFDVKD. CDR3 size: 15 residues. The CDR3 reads CAASDYTGSHEKLFF. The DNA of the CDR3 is TGTGCCGCCAGTGATTATACAGGGAGCCATGAAAAACTGTTTTTT.

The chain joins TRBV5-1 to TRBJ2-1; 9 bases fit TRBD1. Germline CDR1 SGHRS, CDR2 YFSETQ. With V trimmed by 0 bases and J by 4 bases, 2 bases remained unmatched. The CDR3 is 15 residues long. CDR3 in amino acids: CASSLEGTGYNEQFF. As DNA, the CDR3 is TGCGCCAGCAGCTTGGAGGGGACAGGGTACAATGAGCAGTTCTTC.

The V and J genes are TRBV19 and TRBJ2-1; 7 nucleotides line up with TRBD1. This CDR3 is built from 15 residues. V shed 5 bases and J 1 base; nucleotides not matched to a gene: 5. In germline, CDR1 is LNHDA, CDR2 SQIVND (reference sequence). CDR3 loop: CASSPTGVSYNEQFF. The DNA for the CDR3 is TGTGCCAGTAGTCCAACAGGGGTGTCCTACAATGAGCAGTTCTTC. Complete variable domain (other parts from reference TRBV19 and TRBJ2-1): DGGITQSPKYLFRKEGQNVTLSCEQNLNHDAMYWYRQDPGQGLRLIYYSQIVNDFQKGDIAEGYSVSREKKESFPLTVTSAQKNPTAFYLCASSPTGVSYNEQFFGPGTRLTVL.

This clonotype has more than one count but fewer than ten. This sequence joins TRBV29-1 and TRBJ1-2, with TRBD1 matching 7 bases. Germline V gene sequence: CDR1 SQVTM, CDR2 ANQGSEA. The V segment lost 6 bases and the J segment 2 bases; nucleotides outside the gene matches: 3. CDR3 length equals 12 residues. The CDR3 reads CSVRDSNYGYTF. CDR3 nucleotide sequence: TGCAGCGTACGGGACAGCAACTATGGCTACACCTTC.

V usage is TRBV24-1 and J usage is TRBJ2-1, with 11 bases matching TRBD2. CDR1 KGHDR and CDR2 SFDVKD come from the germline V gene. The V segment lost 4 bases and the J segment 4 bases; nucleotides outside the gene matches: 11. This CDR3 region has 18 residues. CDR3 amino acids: CATSDQPVAGGRYNEQFF. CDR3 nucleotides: TGTGCCACCAGTGACCAGCCTGTAGCGGGGGGGCGATACAATGAGCAGTTCTTC.